These 27 T cell receptor beta chains were all obtained from the same sample, sequenced in a study of Graves' ophthalmopathy and Graves' hyperthyroidism. Amplification of TCR beta CDR3 regions used RNA transcripts. RT-PCR was first run with HTBI primers, then multiplex PCR in a second round. Each CDR3 protein is one row after TCRdb ran MiXCR on the multiplex PCR reads. The table includes 340,000 or so distinct CDR3 sequences, roughly 15% detected once. The specimen was peripheral blood. Every receptor here comes from an adult man with Graves' ophthalmopathy.

This clonotype has ten or more counts. The gene calls are TRBV20-1 and TRBJ2-4; 7 nucleotides align to TRBD2. The CDR3 totals 14 residues. Trimming took 0 bases from V and 8 from J; bases not matched to a gene: 7. Per the germline V gene, CDR1 is DFQATT and CDR2 is SNEGSKA (reference sequence). The CDR3: CSARDGQGGDIQYF. For the CDR3, the DNA is TGCAGTGCTAGAGATGGGCAGGGAGGGGACATTCAGTACTTC.

There are many counts of this clonotype. V usage is TRBV6-5 and J usage is TRBJ2-7, with D perhaps given as TRBD1 or TRBD2 (5 bases each). CDR1 and CDR2 (germline): MNHEY, SVGAGI. The germline V and J ends were trimmed by 4 bases and 2 bases, with 15 bases remaining between them. The CDR3 runs 15 residues. In nucleotides, the CDR3 is TGTGCCAGCAGTTCGTCGGGGCAGGTCACCTACGAGCAGTACTTC. It is translated as CASSSSGQVTYEQYF.

This clonotype showed up many times. J is TRBJ2-5 and V is TRBV5-7; D tentatively fits TRBD1 or TRBD2 (6 bases each). TRBV5-7 is designated an ORF whose function remains uncertain. This CDR3 region has 17 residues. The V end lost 0 bases, the J end lost 0 bases, and 15 bases lay between the germline ends. CDR3 residues: CASSLEFRGLYQETQYF. The CDR3 DNA is TGTGCCAGCAGCTTGGAGTTCAGGGGACTTTACCAAGAGACCCAGTACTTC.

DNA of the CDR3: TGTGCCAGCAGCTTAGAAAGGACTAGCGTCGCTGAGCAGTTCTTC. As protein: CASSLERTSVAEQFF. The chain joins TRBV11-2 to TRBJ2-1, with 9 bases matching TRBD2. Trimming cost V 0 bases and J 9 bases; bases outside gene matches: 6. The CDR3 sequence is 15 residues long. CDR1 is SGHAT, CDR2 FQNNGV, per germline.

This clonotype was seen at least ten times. The chain has TRBV7-3 and TRBJ1-2, with 8 bases that match TRBD1. The CDR3 runs 13 residues. J was trimmed by 8 bases and V by 5 bases; bases with no gene match: 7. Germline values: CDR1 SGHTA, CDR2 FQGTGA. CDR3 in DNA: TGTGCCAGCAGCCGGAACGGACAGGGAGGCTACACCTTC. It yields the protein CASSRNGQGGYTF.

The table lists this clonotype with many counts. V and J are TRBV10-3 and TRBJ2-2; D not certain. The germline V gene encodes CDR1 ENHRY and CDR2 SYGVKD. Between the trimmed V and J ends, which lost 3 bases and 3 bases, there was a span of 17 bases. The CDR3 length is 17 residues. The CDR3 here is CAISEGPGDLDTGELFF. The DNA of the CDR3 is TGTGCCATCAGTGAAGGGCCAGGCGACCTCGACACCGGGGAGCTGTTTTTT.

This clonotype was recorded a few times. The V and J genes are TRBV11-2 and TRBJ2-7; tentatively, D is TRBD1 (6 bases). CDR3 length equals 16 residues. V dropped 4 bases and J dropped 2 bases, with 18 bases sitting between them. Germline V gene sequence: CDR1 SGHAT, CDR2 FQNNGV. The CDR3 here is CASSSSRDTPTYEQYF. DNA of the CDR3: TGTGCCAGCAGCTCGAGCCGGGACACCCCCACCTACGAGCAGTACTTC.

This clonotype occurred many times. The chain uses TRBV5-5 and TRBJ2-7, with 10 bases lining up with TRBD1. The V and J ends lost 7 bases and 6 bases, in that order; junction bases with no gene match: 4. Germline V gene sequence: CDR1 SGHKS, CDR2 YYEKEE (reference sequence). The CDR3 runs to 12 residues. DNA for the CDR3: TGTGCCAGCGCGGGACAGGGGAGCGAGCAGTACTTC. Translated, it gives CASAGQGSEQYF. Complete variable domain (other parts from reference TRBV5-5 and TRBJ2-7): DAGVTQSPTHLIKTRGQQVTLRCSPISGHKSVSWYQQVLGQGPQFIFQYYEKEERGRGNFPDRFSARQFPNYSSELNVNALLLGDSALYLCASAGQGSEQYFGPGTRLTVT.

This clonotype was counted ten times or more. The chain has TRBV29-1 and TRBJ1-1; D uncertain. The length of the CDR3 is 13 residues. V lost 4 bases and J lost 5, with 14 bases in between. Germline CDR1 reads SQVTM; CDR2 reads ANQGSEA. The CDR3 reads CSVVVGVGTEAFF. DNA of the CDR3: TGCAGCGTTGTAGTAGGAGTCGGGACTGAAGCTTTCTTT.

In this sample, this clonotype turned up many times. This chain uses TRBV11-2 with TRBJ2-7; 9 bases line up with TRBD1. J gave up 5 bases and V 5 bases, and 10 bases lay outside the gene matches. Germline V lookup: CDR1 SGHAT, CDR2 FQNNGV. CDR3 length: 15 amino acids. CDR3 in amino acids: CASSLGGDRDDEQYF. Written as DNA, the CDR3 is TGTGCCAGCAGCCTCGGAGGGGACAGGGACGACGAGCAGTACTTC.

This clonotype was observed many times. The V gene is TRBV20-1, the J gene TRBJ1-2; 7 bases map to TRBD1. The CDR3 is 13 amino acids. V lost 2 bases to trimming and J lost 4 bases; unmatched junction nucleotides: 4. Germline CDR1 is DFQATT and CDR2 is SNEGSKA (reference sequence). In DNA, the CDR3 is TGCAGTGCTAGACAGGGGGGTTCCTATGGCTACACCTTC. The encoded protein is CSARQGGSYGYTF.

This clonotype was counted many times. This chain's CDR3 is CASSWEGLAGLNTGELFF. In nucleotides, the CDR3 is TGTGCCAGCAGCTGGGAGGGACTAGCGGGATTGAACACCGGGGAGCTGTTTTTT. The rearrangement links TRBV7-8 to TRBJ2-2, with TRBD2 matching 13 bases. Germline trimming cut 4 bases from V and 1 base from J; bases unmatched to any gene: 6. Germline V gene sequence: CDR1 SGHVS, CDR2 FQNEAQ. This CDR3 region has 18 residues.

This clonotype was counted ten times or more. The chain is built from TRBV6-5 and TRBJ1-5, with D unclear. V lost 2 bases and J 0 bases, leaving 14 bases between the germline ends. The CDR3 spans 17 residues. Germline V gene sequence: CDR1 MNHEY, CDR2 SVGAGI. The chain's CDR3 is CASSYEIGRNSNQPQHF. The CDR3 nucleotides are TGTGCCAGCAGTTACGAAATAGGGAGAAATAGCAATCAGCCCCAGCATTTT.

This clonotype occurred many times. The V call is TRBV5-1, the J call TRBJ2-2, with D tentatively TRBD1 or TRBD2 (5 bases each). Trimming removed 5 bases at V and 6 bases at J, with 14 bases between. Germline V gene lookup returns CDR1 SGHRS and CDR2 YFSETQ. The CDR3 totals 14 residues. The CDR3 loop is CASREGPDAGELFF. DNA for the CDR3: TGCGCCAGCAGAGAGGGACCGGACGCCGGGGAGCTGTTTTTT.

The rearrangement joins TRBV5-6 to TRBJ2-7; D unclear. The ends were cut back, 3 bases at V and 1 base at J, with 14 bases in the middle. The CDR3 has 15 residues. Germline CDR1 SGHDT, CDR2 YYEEEE. The CDR3 DNA is TGTGCCAGCAGCTCCTACAGTTTCGGATCCTACGAGCAGTACTTC. Residues: CASSSYSFGSYEQYF.

This clonotype was found many times. The CDR3 sequence: CATSDLRGTPAFF. CDR3 DNA sequence: TGTGCCACCAGTGATTTGCGGGGGACACCGGCTTTCTTT. J is TRBJ1-1 and V is TRBV24-1; D is perhaps TRBD1 (6 bases). The ends were cut back, 0 bases at V and 11 bases at J, with 12 bases in the middle. The CDR3 is 13 residues long. Germline V gene sequence: CDR1 KGHDR, CDR2 SFDVKD.

This clonotype occurred many times. The chain uses TRBV7-2 and TRBJ2-5, with 10 bases fitting TRBD1. The CDR3 sequence is 15 residues long. V shed 3 bases and J 5 bases; nucleotides not matched to a gene: 6. Germline values: CDR1 SGHTA, CDR2 FQGNSA. CDR3 region: CASSFDRGLGETQYF. The CDR3 DNA reads TGTGCCAGCAGCTTCGACAGGGGGCTGGGTGAGACCCAGTACTTC.

In its sample, this clonotype was seen many times. The CDR3 loop reads CASSGLAGAFQETQYF. The CDR3 DNA sequence: TGTGCCAGCAGTGGACTAGCGGGAGCGTTCCAAGAGACCCAGTACTTC. The V call is TRBV6-1, the J call TRBJ2-5; 12 nucleotides agree with TRBD2. The CDR3 extends over 16 amino acids. Germline CDR1 MNHNS, CDR2 SASEGT. J gave up 1 base and V 4 bases, and 4 bases lay outside the gene matches.

This clonotype occurred many times. This rearrangement joins TRBV28 to TRBJ2-5; 7 bases are shared with TRBD2. The CDR3 consists of 15 residues. With 7 bases clipped from V and 1 base from J, the junction kept 9 bases outside the gene matches. Germline assignment: CDR1 MDHEN and CDR2 SYDVKM. The CDR3 DNA reads TGTGCCAGCACCCTCCTCCCTAGCGGCCAAGAGACCCAGTACTTC. Its protein product is CASTLLPSGQETQYF.

This clonotype was found many times. V and J are TRBV2 and TRBJ2-5; a possible D gene is TRBD1 (6 bases). V gave up 2 bases and J gave up 5 bases, with 6 bases separating them. Germline V gene lookup returns CDR1 SNHLY and CDR2 FYNNEI. This CDR3 comprises 12 residues. The CDR3 spells CASSEQGETQYF. As DNA, the CDR3 is TGTGCCAGCAGTGAACAGGGGGAGACCCAGTACTTC.

This clonotype was recorded at least ten times. This sequence joins TRBV19 and TRBJ1-2; 10 bases agree with TRBD1. V trimming: 7 bases; J trimming: 4 bases; junction bases outside the gene matches: 6. Looked up from germline, CDR1 is LNHDA and CDR2 is SQIVND (reference sequence). The CDR3 totals 14 residues. The CDR3 loop is CASTMTGGVYGYTF. In DNA, the CDR3 is TGTGCCAGTACTATGACAGGGGGCGTCTATGGCTACACCTTC.

This clonotype showed up many times. This chain joins TRBV20-1 and TRBJ2-7, with 14 bases that match TRBD2. With 5 bases clipped from V and 4 bases from J, the junction kept 7 bases outside the gene matches. The CDR3 is made up of 15 amino acids. The germline V gene has CDR1 DFQATT and CDR2 SNEGSKA (reference sequence). The CDR3 DNA follows: TGCAGTGCTCTTCGACTAGCGGGGGGGGGTTACGAGCAGTACTTC. Translating it yields CSALRLAGGGYEQYF.

The sample holds many counts of this clonotype. The chain recombines TRBV6-5 with TRBJ2-7; possibly TRBD1 for D (6 bases). Trimming took 6 bases from V and 11 from J, leaving 17 bases between them. The V gene's germline CDR1 is MNHEY and CDR2 SVGAGI. The CDR3 spans 12 residues. Here the CDR3 reads CASSLDRLKEYF. The CDR3 DNA follows: TGTGCCAGCAGCCTTGACAGGCTAAAGGAGTACTTC.

Ten or more counts support this clonotype. This chain connects TRBV5-1 to TRBJ2-2; 7 bases fit TRBD1. Trimming cost V 3 bases and J 1 base; bases outside gene matches: 3. The germline V gene has CDR1 SGHRS and CDR2 YFSETQ. The CDR3 has 15 amino acids. The CDR3 DNA is TGCGCCAGCAGCTGGCGACAGGGGAACACCGGGGAGCTGTTTTTT. Its protein product is CASSWRQGNTGELFF.

This clonotype was counted at least ten times. Germline and junction disagree at one end, which may indicate a read error. V gene TRBV27 combines with J gene TRBJ2-5; TRBD2 matches at 7 bases. Germline V CDR1 and CDR2: MNHEY, SMNVEV (reference sequence). The length of the CDR3 is 15 residues. In nucleotides, the CDR3 is TGTGCCAGCAGTACCCCTTTAGCGGGCCAAGGGACCCAGTACTTC. Residues: CASSTPLAGQGTQYF.

This clonotype was picked up many times. The genes are TRBV5-1 and TRBJ1-1, with TRBD1 as a possible D gene (6 bases). The V end was cut by 3 bases, the J end by 1 base, with 13 bases between. This CDR3 region has 15 residues. The germline gives CDR1 SGHRS, CDR2 YFSETQ. CDR3 sequence (DNA): TGCGCCAGCAGCTCGGGGGGCCAAGGGAACACTGAAGCTTTCTTT. It is translated as CASSSGGQGNTEAFF.

The V gene is TRBV12-3 or TRBV12-4, the J gene TRBJ1-6, with unresolved D. V was pared by 0 bases and J by 11 bases, with 5 bases between. CDR3 length: 12 amino acids. CDR3 DNA: TGTGCCAGCAGTTTAGCGCAGACACCCCTCCACTTT. Translated: CASSLAQTPLHF.